Sequencing of this T cell receptor (beta chain) was carried out in a study of regulatory T cells in long-lasting Graves disease. The time point denotes: persistent/refractory GD, antithyroid drugs over 5 years with positive TRAb. RNA isolated from PBMCs was used to make the TCR library. With regard to this clonotype: Since no conserved phenylalanine or tryptophan closes the CDR3, a read error is the likely cause.

Combining iRepertoire HTBI primers with Arm-PCR of CDR3 regions, the authors built TCR beta libraries. TCRdb redid the calling of the multiplex PCR reads with MiXCR, one entry per CDR3 protein. Of some 340,000 distinct CDR3 sequences listed, roughly 20% are singletons. In germline, CDR1 is SGHRS, CDR2 YFSETQ. V lost 0 bases, J lost 0 bases, and 12 bases lay in between. This CDR3 contains 16 residues. The origin of this receptor is a woman in her 40s with Graves disease. The sample was peripheral blood mononuclear cells (PBMCs), taken when the disease was refractory, from a patient treated with antithyroid drugs. The gene calls are TRBV5-1 and TRBJ1-1; D is perhaps TRBD1 (6 bases). CDR3 sequence reads: CASSLEAGDLNTEAFI. The CDR3 nucleotides are TGCGCCAGCAGCTTGGAAGCAGGGGACCTGAACACTGAAGCTTTCATT.